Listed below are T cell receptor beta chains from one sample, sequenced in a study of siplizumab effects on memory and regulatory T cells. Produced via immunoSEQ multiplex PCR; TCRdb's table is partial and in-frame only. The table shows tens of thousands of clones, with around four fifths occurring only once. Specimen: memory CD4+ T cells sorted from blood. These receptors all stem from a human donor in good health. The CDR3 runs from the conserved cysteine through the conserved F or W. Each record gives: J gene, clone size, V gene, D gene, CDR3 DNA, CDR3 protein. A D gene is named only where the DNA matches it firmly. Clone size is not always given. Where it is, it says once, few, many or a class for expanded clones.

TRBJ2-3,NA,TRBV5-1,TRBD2,TGCGCCAGCAGCTTGGAAGGGACTAGCGGGATAGATACGCAGTATTTT,CASSLEGTSGIDTQYF
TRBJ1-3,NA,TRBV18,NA,TGTGCCAGCTCACCCGGACCCTCTGGAAACACCATATATTTT,CASSPGPSGNTIYF
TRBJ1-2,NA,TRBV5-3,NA,TGTGCCAGAAGCTTCGGGGGTATAGCTAACTATGGCTACACCTTC,CARSFGGIANYGYTF
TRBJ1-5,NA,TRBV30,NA,TGTGCCTGGAGTGTAACGGCAGTCGGGTCAGCCCAGCATTTT,CAWSVTAVGSAQHF
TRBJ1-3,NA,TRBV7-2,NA,TGTGCCAGCAGCTTAGTTCAGACTACATCTGGAAACACCATATATTTT,CASSLVQTTSGNTIYF
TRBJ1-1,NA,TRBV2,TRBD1,TGTGCCAGCAGCGGACAGGAACTAAGGGGAAACACTGAAGCTTTCTTT,CASSGQELRGNTEAFF
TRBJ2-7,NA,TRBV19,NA,TGTGCCAGTAGTCGCGGGGCGTCGGGCTCCGAGCAGTACTTC,CASSRGASGSEQYF
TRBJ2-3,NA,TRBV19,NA,TGTGCCAGTAGTATAGCCAGGGGGGTGACAGATACGCAGTATTTT,CASSIARGVTDTQYF
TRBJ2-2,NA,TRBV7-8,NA,TGTGCCAGCAGCTTAGGGCGACTCCTCGCGGACACCGGGGAGCTGTTTTTT,CASSLGRLLADTGELFF
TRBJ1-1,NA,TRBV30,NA,TGTGCCTGGAGAATCGGGTTGAACACTGAAGCTTTCTTT,CAWRIGLNTEAFF
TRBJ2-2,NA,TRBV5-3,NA,TGTGCCAGAAGCGCTAGCTGCGCGAACACCGGGGAGCTGTTTTTT,CARSASCANTGELFF
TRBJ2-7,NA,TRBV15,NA,TGTGCCACCAGAGAGGGGCTCTCCTACGAGCAGTACTTC,CATREGLSYEQYF
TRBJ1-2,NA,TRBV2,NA,TGTGCCAGCATTAACGGAGCTAACTATGGCTACACCTTC,CASINGANYGYTF
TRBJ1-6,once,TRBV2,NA,TGTGCCAGCAGGCCCACCGGGACAAGGAATTCACCCCTCCACTTT,CASRPTGTRNSPLHF
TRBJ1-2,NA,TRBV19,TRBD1,TGTGCCACTGGACAGGGTACGGGGGGCTACACCTTC,CATGQGTGGYTF
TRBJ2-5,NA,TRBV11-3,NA,TGTGCCAGCAGCGCCGAAGGACAACCCCAAGAGACCCAGTACTTC,CASSAEGQPQETQYF
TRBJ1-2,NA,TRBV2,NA,TGTGCCAGCAGTGAAAGAGATTGGGGGAGTAAAGGCTACACCTTC,CASSERDWGSKGYTF
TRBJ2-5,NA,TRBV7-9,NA,TGTGCCAGCACTGAGGCGGAGACCCAGTACTTC,CASTEAETQYF
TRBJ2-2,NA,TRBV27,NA,TGTGCCAGCAGTTTTGGAGACAGGTACACCGGGGAGCTGTTTTTT,CASSFGDRYTGELFF
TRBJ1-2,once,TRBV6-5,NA,TGTGCCAGCAGTGCCGGCGGGACGGACTATGGCTACACCTTC,CASSAGGTDYGYTF
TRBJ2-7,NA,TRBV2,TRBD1,TGTGCCAGCAGTGAAAGTGGACAGGGTCCCTACGAGCAGTACTTC,CASSESGQGPYEQYF
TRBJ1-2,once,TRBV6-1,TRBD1,TGTGCCAGCAATAGGGGACAGAACTATGGCTACACCTTC,CASNRGQNYGYTF
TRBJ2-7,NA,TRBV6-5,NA,TGTGCCACTGGGGATCAGTTCTCCTACGAGCAGTACTTC,CATGDQFSYEQYF
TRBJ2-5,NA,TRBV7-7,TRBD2,TGTGCTAGCAGCGGCCGACTAGCGGGAGAGGGGGAGACCCAGTACTTC,CASSGRLAGEGETQYF
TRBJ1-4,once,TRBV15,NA,TGTGCCACCAGCAGAGCGGCAGGAGCCTACGAAAAACTGTTTTTT,CATSRAAGAYEKLFF
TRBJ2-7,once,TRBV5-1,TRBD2,TGCGCCAGCGCGCGCGGGACTAACTACGAGCAGTACTTC,CASARGTNYEQYF
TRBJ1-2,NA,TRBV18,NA,TGTGCCAGCTCGACGTTTAACTATGGCTACACCTTC,CASSTFNYGYTF
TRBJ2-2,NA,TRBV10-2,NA,TGCGCCACCCTTCCGGGGGAAACCGGGGAGCTGTTTTTT,CATLPGETGELFF
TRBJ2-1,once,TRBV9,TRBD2,TGTGCCAGCAGCGTCGGGGGGGTCGATGAGCAGTTCTTC,CASSVGGVDEQFF